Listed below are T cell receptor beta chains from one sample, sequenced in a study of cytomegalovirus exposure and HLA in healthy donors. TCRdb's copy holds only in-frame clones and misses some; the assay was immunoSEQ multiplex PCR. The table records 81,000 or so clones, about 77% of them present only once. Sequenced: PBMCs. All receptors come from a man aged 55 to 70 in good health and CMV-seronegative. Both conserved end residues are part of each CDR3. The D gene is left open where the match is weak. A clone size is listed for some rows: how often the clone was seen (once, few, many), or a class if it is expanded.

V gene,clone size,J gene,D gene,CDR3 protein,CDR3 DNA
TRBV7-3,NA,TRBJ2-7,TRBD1,CASSFDRDRGAGEQYF,TGTGCCAGCAGCTTTGACCGGGACAGGGGAGCGGGCGAGCAGTACTTC
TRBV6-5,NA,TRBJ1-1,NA,CASSYSLGRGTEAFF,TGTGCCAGCAGTTACTCCCTGGGCCGGGGCACTGAAGCTTTCTTT
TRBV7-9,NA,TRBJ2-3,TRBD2,CASSSPGGSTDTQYF,TGTGCCAGCAGTTCTCCGGGGGGTTCGACAGATACGCAGTATTTT
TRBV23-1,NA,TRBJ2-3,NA,CASSQWGRGTDTQYF,TGCGCCAGCAGTCAATGGGGCAGGGGCACAGATACGCAGTATTTT
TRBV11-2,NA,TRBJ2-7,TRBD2,CASSLDFAGEISYEQYF,TGTGCCAGCAGCTTAGATTTTGCGGGGGAGATTTCCTACGAGCAGTACTTC
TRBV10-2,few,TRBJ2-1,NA,CASSESADGGEQFF,TGCGCCAGCAGTGAGTCGGCGGACGGGGGTGAGCAGTTCTTC
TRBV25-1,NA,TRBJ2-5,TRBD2,CASRPNIAGGQETQYF,TGTGCCAGCCGGCCGAATATAGCGGGGGGCCAAGAGACCCAGTACTTC
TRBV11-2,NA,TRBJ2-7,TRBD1,CASSASLGQGAGEQYF,TGTGCCAGCAGCGCGAGTCTGGGACAGGGGGCGGGCGAGCAGTACTTC
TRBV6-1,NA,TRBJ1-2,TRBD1,CAGGVNYGYTF,TGTGCAGGGGGCGTGAACTATGGCTACACCTTC
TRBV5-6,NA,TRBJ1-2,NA,CASSPYDSARGGYTF,TGTGCCAGCAGCCCCTATGACAGTGCGCGAGGTGGCTACACCTTC
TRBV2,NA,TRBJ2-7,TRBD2,CASPGLAGAYEQYF,TGTGCCAGTCCGGGACTAGCGGGGGCCTACGAGCAGTACTTC